This entry is about one T cell receptor (beta chain). This sample was included in a study of CD8+ T cells in alopecia areata. Study in general: By percentage of affected scalp area, the severity of treated patients was scored.

Treatment described: oral pan-JAK inhibitor, 5-10 mg twice daily. cDNA prepared by RNA extraction and subsequent reverse transcription served as the template for sequencing. The method was immunoSEQ multiplex PCR; TCRdb's version includes in-frame clones alone and lacks a portion of them. The data show over 250,000 clones, approximately 60% seen once. The CDR3 runs to 14 residues. V lost 1 base and J 8 bases, leaving 15 bases between the germline ends. Germline V gives CDR1 SGHTA, CDR2 FQGNSA. Sequenced material: CD4+ T cells sorted from blood, taken around week 53, from a patient treated with tofacitinib. The gene calls are TRBV7-2 and TRBJ2-7, with TRBD2 as a possible D gene (5 bases). This TCR was recovered from a human donor with alopecia areata. The CDR3 DNA sequence: TGTGCCAGCAGCTTAGTAGAGAGGGATCCGCAGCAGTACTTC. Protein: CASSLVERDPQQYF.